This T cell receptor (beta chain) was found in a study of shared clonotypes between healthy human individuals. Study-wide results and caveats: Owing to a small donor count, the genetic and exposure-history diversity represented was limited.

The material for each subset, its genomic DNA, was split evenly across several immunoSEQ plates. PBMC DNA, left unsorted, was sequenced on ten immunoSEQ deep assay plates. The protocol was immunoSEQ multiplex PCR, while the TCRdb copy is restricted to in-frame clones and leaves out a portion. The table has about half a million clones, roughly four fifths seen once. Germline CDR1 SGHRS, CDR2 YFSETQ. V lost 0 bases, J lost 0 bases, and 11 bases stayed unmatched. The CDR3 has 20 residues. There were no recent acute infections or vaccinations among the donors, who were healthy HIV-negative adults. A word on this clone: Its antigen is currently unknown.

The chain links TRBV5-1 to TRBJ2-1, with TRBD2 identical over 11 bases. The sample consisted of PBMCs. The receptor's source is a middle-aged woman in good health. Some clones in this sample may be carry-over from other donors' samples. CDR3 DNA: TGCGCCAGCAGCTTGGATGGAGAATCTAGCGGGAGGTTCTCCTACAATGAGCAGTTCTTC. Translated: CASSLDGESSGRFSYNEQFF.